The rows below give T cell receptor beta chains drawn from one sample of a study of blood T cell repertoires in COVID-19. Generated by immunoSEQ multiplex PCR, the TCRdb table keeps only in-frame clones and is missing some. The data show a few hundred thousand clones, approximately 84% seen once. The sequencing input was PBMCs or T cells enriched from blood (not recorded which). The receptor source for this set is a man aged 45-65 years who had recovered from COVID-19. The CDR3 runs from the conserved cysteine through the conserved F or W. A D gene is named only where the DNA matches it firmly. Clone size, where shown, is once, few, many, or a class for clones that have expanded.

D gene: .
clone size: .
V gene: TRBV19
J gene: TRBJ1-5
CDR3 DNA: TGTGCCAGTAGTATATCAGGGCCAGGGATAAGGTACAGCAATCAGCCCCAGCATTTT
CDR3 protein: CASSISGPGIRYSNQPQHF

D gene: .
clone size: many
V gene: TRBV14
J gene: TRBJ1-4
CDR3 DNA: TGTGCCAGCAGCCAAGATCGGGCCGCCTCCGGCGGGGAAAAACTGTTTTTT
CDR3 protein: CASSQDRAASGGEKLFF

D gene: TRBD2
clone size: .
V gene: TRBV7-9
J gene: TRBJ2-3
CDR3 DNA: TGTGCCAGCAGCTTTACCCCAAGACTAGCGGGAGGGCTGGATACGCAGTATTTT
CDR3 protein: CASSFTPRLAGGLDTQYF

D gene: TRBD1
clone size: .
V gene: TRBV19
J gene: TRBJ1-5
CDR3 DNA: TGTGCCAGTAGTTCGGGCCGGGACAGGTCGGCGGATCAGCCCCAGCATTTT
CDR3 protein: CASSSGRDRSADQPQHF

D gene: TRBD1
clone size: .
V gene: TRBV10-3
J gene: TRBJ2-7
CDR3 DNA: TGTGCCATCAGGCGGACAGGGGAATTCGGCGAGCAGTACTTC
CDR3 protein: CAIRRTGEFGEQYF

D gene: TRBD2
clone size: once
V gene: TRBV9
J gene: TRBJ2-5
CDR3 DNA: TGTGCCAGCAGCGTAGGACTAGCGGGAGGGCCGTTAGGCCAGGAGACCCAGTACTTC
CDR3 protein: CASSVGLAGGPLGQETQYF

D gene: .
clone size: .
V gene: TRBV19
J gene: TRBJ1-6
CDR3 DNA: TGTGCCAGTAGTATTTTCCGACGAACTCAAACCGGGAATTCACCCCTCCACTTT
CDR3 protein: CASSIFRRTQTGNSPLHF

D gene: TRBD1
clone size: .
V gene: TRBV19
J gene: TRBJ1-5
CDR3 DNA: TGTGCCAGTATTTCACGGGAAACAGGGGGGAGCAATCAGCCCCAGCATTTT
CDR3 protein: CASISRETGGSNQPQHF

D gene: .
clone size: .
V gene: TRBV7-3
J gene: TRBJ2-6
CDR3 DNA: TGTGCCAGCAGCTCCAGCTCTGGGGCCAACGTCCTGACTTTC
CDR3 protein: CASSSSSGANVLTF

D gene: .
clone size: once
V gene: TRBV9
J gene: TRBJ2-1
CDR3 DNA: TGTGCCAGCAGCGTCGGGACTTTTAATGAGCAGTTCTTC
CDR3 protein: CASSVGTFNEQFF

D gene: .
clone size: .
V gene: TRBV3-1/TRBV3-2
J gene: TRBJ1-1
CDR3 DNA: TGTGCCAGCAGCCCCAGGGAGGCTGAAGCTTTCTTT
CDR3 protein: CASSPREAEAFF

D gene: TRBD1
clone size: .
V gene: TRBV18
J gene: TRBJ2-2
CDR3 DNA: TGTGCCAGCTCCCACGGGAAAGACAGGGATACGAACACCGGGGAGCTGTTTTTT
CDR3 protein: CASSHGKDRDTNTGELFF

D gene: .
clone size: .
V gene: TRBV7-2
J gene: TRBJ2-2
CDR3 DNA: TGTGCCAGCAGCCTCCAGCGAACGAACACCGGGGAGCTGTTTTTT
CDR3 protein: CASSLQRTNTGELFF

D gene: .
clone size: .
V gene: TRBV11-3
J gene: TRBJ2-3
CDR3 DNA: TGTGCCAGCAGCTTACAGGGAAATACGCAGTATTTT
CDR3 protein: CASSLQGNTQYF

D gene: .
clone size: once
V gene: TRBV11-2
J gene: TRBJ1-6
CDR3 DNA: TGTGCCAGCAGCTTAGAGATCCAGGGTTTTTCACCCCTCCACTTT
CDR3 protein: CASSLEIQGFSPLHF

D gene: TRBD2
clone size: once
V gene: TRBV5-1
J gene: TRBJ2-7
CDR3 DNA: TGCGCCAGCAGCTTGGCGGCGGGAGACTTTTCTTCCTACGAGCAGTACTTC
CDR3 protein: CASSLAAGDFSSYEQYF

D gene: TRBD1
clone size: .
V gene: TRBV12-3/TRBV12-4
J gene: TRBJ1-2
CDR3 DNA: TGTGCCAGCAGGGACAGGGATGATGGCTACACCTTC
CDR3 protein: CASRDRDDGYTF

D gene: TRBD2
clone size: .
V gene: TRBV9
J gene: TRBJ2-5
CDR3 DNA: TGTGCCAGCAGCGTAGGGGGCAGGGAGGGAGAGACCCAGTACTTC
CDR3 protein: CASSVGGREGETQYF

D gene: .
clone size: .
V gene: TRBV7-2
J gene: TRBJ1-1
CDR3 DNA: TGTGCCAGCAGTCAAACAGGGAGTATGAACACTGAAGCTTTCTTT
CDR3 protein: CASSQTGSMNTEAFF

D gene: .
clone size: .
V gene: TRBV12-3/TRBV12-4
J gene: TRBJ2-5
CDR3 DNA: TGTGCCAGCAGCTCAGAGGTCCGGACCCAGTACTTC
CDR3 protein: CASSSEVRTQYF

D gene: .
clone size: .
V gene: TRBV15
J gene: TRBJ1-2
CDR3 DNA: TGTGCCACCAGCAGAGATCGTCGCCAACTGTATGGCTACACCTTC
CDR3 protein: CATSRDRRQLYGYTF

D gene: TRBD1
clone size: .
V gene: TRBV5-4
J gene: TRBJ1-2
CDR3 DNA: TGTGCCAGCAGCTTCGGACAGGCGCGCTATGGCTACACCTTC
CDR3 protein: CASSFGQARYGYTF

D gene: .
clone size: .
V gene: TRBV6-5
J gene: TRBJ2-7
CDR3 DNA: TGTGCCAGCAGAGCCCGATGGGGCAGCTACGAGCAGTACTTC
CDR3 protein: CASRARWGSYEQYF

D gene: .
clone size: .
V gene: TRBV30
J gene: TRBJ1-1
CDR3 DNA: TGTGCCTGGAGTGTCCTTGGAGCGTTGAACACTGAAGCTTTCTTT
CDR3 protein: CAWSVLGALNTEAFF

D gene: TRBD1
clone size: .
V gene: TRBV15
J gene: TRBJ1-1
CDR3 DNA: TGTGCCACCAGCCGAGGGGGCCGGGGGGACACTGAAGCTTTCTTT
CDR3 protein: CATSRGGRGDTEAFF

D gene: TRBD1
clone size: .
V gene: TRBV29-1
J gene: TRBJ2-7
CDR3 DNA: TGCAGCGTTGGGGGACAGGGTGGCTACGAGCAGTACTTC
CDR3 protein: CSVGGQGGYEQYF

D gene: TRBD1
clone size: few
V gene: TRBV6-5
J gene: TRBJ1-4
CDR3 DNA: TGTGCCAGCAGTTACTCGACAGGGACTAATGAAAAACTGTTTTTT
CDR3 protein: CASSYSTGTNEKLFF

D gene: TRBD2
clone size: once
V gene: TRBV10-3
J gene: TRBJ2-7
CDR3 DNA: TGTGCCATCAGCCCCGGCGGGGCGGGAGGGTTCTACGAGCAGTACTTC
CDR3 protein: CAISPGGAGGFYEQYF

D gene: TRBD2
clone size: once
V gene: TRBV19
J gene: TRBJ2-5
CDR3 DNA: TGTGCCAGTAGTATATTCGGACTAGCGGGAGCCCAAGAGACCCAGTACTTC
CDR3 protein: CASSIFGLAGAQETQYF

D gene: TRBD1
clone size: .
V gene: TRBV28
J gene: TRBJ1-1
CDR3 DNA: TGTGCCAGCAGAGTACAGGGGCCGGGGACTGAAGCTTTCTTT
CDR3 protein: CASRVQGPGTEAFF

D gene: .
clone size: once
V gene: TRBV7-2
J gene: TRBJ1-4
CDR3 DNA: TGTGCCAGCAGCTTAGCAGGAGTGTCGTTTGAAAAACTGTTTTTT
CDR3 protein: CASSLAGVSFEKLFF

D gene: .
clone size: .
V gene: TRBV29-1
J gene: TRBJ2-4
CDR3 DNA: TGCAGCGTTGCAGCAGGTCTAGCCAAAAACATTCAGTACTTC
CDR3 protein: CSVAAGLAKNIQYF

D gene: TRBD1
clone size: .
V gene: TRBV5-4
J gene: TRBJ1-2
CDR3 DNA: TGTGCCAGCAGCTCCAGAGTCCGGACAGGTGAGGGGGACTATGGCTACACCTTC
CDR3 protein: CASSSRVRTGEGDYGYTF

D gene: TRBD1
clone size: .
V gene: TRBV13
J gene: TRBJ1-4
CDR3 DNA: TGTGCCAGCAGCCGGCACGGGGACAGGGTCTCTGAAAAACTGTTTTTT
CDR3 protein: CASSRHGDRVSEKLFF

D gene: TRBD1
clone size: .
V gene: TRBV11-2
J gene: TRBJ2-2
CDR3 DNA: TGTGCCAGCAGCTTCCAAAATCGACAGGGCGACACCGGGGAGCTGTTTTTT
CDR3 protein: CASSFQNRQGDTGELFF

D gene: .
clone size: .
V gene: TRBV6-5
J gene: TRBJ2-7
CDR3 DNA: TGTGCCCCTAGGCGGCTCTCCTACGAGCAGTACTTC
CDR3 protein: CAPRRLSYEQYF

D gene: .
clone size: .
V gene: TRBV3-1/TRBV3-2
J gene: TRBJ1-4
CDR3 DNA: TGTGCCAGCAGCCAAGGAAGGACAGTCCACCCAACTAATGAAAAACTGTTTTTT
CDR3 protein: CASSQGRTVHPTNEKLFF

D gene: .
clone size: .
V gene: TRBV28
J gene: TRBJ2-6
CDR3 DNA: TGTGCCAGCAGTCCCCCGGGGACTGGGGCCAACGTCCTGACTTTC
CDR3 protein: CASSPPGTGANVLTF

D gene: .
clone size: .
V gene: TRBV5-1
J gene: TRBJ1-4
CDR3 DNA: TGCGCCAGCAGCTTGGGAGGGTCGGGGGAAAAACTGTTTTTT
CDR3 protein: CASSLGGSGEKLFF

D gene: TRBD1
clone size: .
V gene: TRBV3-1/TRBV3-2
J gene: TRBJ1-2
CDR3 DNA: TGTGCCAGCAGCCAAACGAGGGGGCTTGGCTACACCTTC
CDR3 protein: CASSQTRGLGYTF

D gene: .
clone size: .
V gene: TRBV28
J gene: TRBJ2-1
CDR3 DNA: TGTGCCAGCAGTTTACAGGGGGGCAAATACAATGAGCAGTTCTTC
CDR3 protein: CASSLQGGKYNEQFF

D gene: TRBD1
clone size: .
V gene: TRBV18
J gene: TRBJ1-2
CDR3 DNA: TGTGCCAGCTCACCCGACAGGGTGAACTATGGCTACACCTTC
CDR3 protein: CASSPDRVNYGYTF

D gene: .
clone size: .
V gene: TRBV2
J gene: TRBJ1-2
CDR3 DNA: TGTGCCAGCAGTGTTGCGGGTCGAGCCGGCTACACCTTC
CDR3 protein: CASSVAGRAGYTF

D gene: TRBD1
clone size: once
V gene: TRBV9
J gene: TRBJ1-4
CDR3 DNA: TGTGCCAGCAGCGCCAGGGGGGTTGAAAAACTGTTTTTT
CDR3 protein: CASSARGVEKLFF

D gene: .
clone size: .
V gene: TRBV7-3
J gene: TRBJ2-2
CDR3 DNA: TGTGCCAGCAGCTTAAATAGGGGCGGCCTCGCGAACACCGGGGAGCTGTTTTTT
CDR3 protein: CASSLNRGGLANTGELFF

D gene: .
clone size: .
V gene: TRBV7-9
J gene: TRBJ1-1
CDR3 DNA: TGTGCCAGCAGGTTTGAGGGTTTGGGTAGATGGGGTGAGAACACTGAAGCTTTCTTT
CDR3 protein: CASRFEGLGRWGENTEAFF

D gene: TRBD1
clone size: .
V gene: TRBV5-4
J gene: TRBJ2-7
CDR3 DNA: TGTGCCAGCAGCCCCCGACAGGGGAGCTCCTACGAGCAGTACTTC
CDR3 protein: CASSPRQGSSYEQYF

D gene: TRBD2
clone size: .
V gene: TRBV19
J gene: TRBJ2-3
CDR3 DNA: TGTGCCAGTAGCAGCTCCAGACGGGGAGGGGGCACAGATACGCAGTATTTT
CDR3 protein: CASSSSRRGGGTDTQYF

D gene: TRBD2
clone size: .
V gene: TRBV19
J gene: TRBJ2-1
CDR3 DNA: TGTGCCAGTAGTATAGTAGCGGGAAGATACAATGAGCAGTTCTTC
CDR3 protein: CASSIVAGRYNEQFF

D gene: .
clone size: .
V gene: TRBV5-1
J gene: TRBJ2-1
CDR3 DNA: TGCGCCAGCAGCCGAGGAGGGTATCCATACAATGAGCAGTTCTTC
CDR3 protein: CASSRGGYPYNEQFF

D gene: TRBD1
clone size: .
V gene: TRBV5-1
J gene: TRBJ2-5
CDR3 DNA: TGCGCCAGCAGCAAGGGACAGGATCAAGAGACCCAGTACTTC
CDR3 protein: CASSKGQDQETQYF

D gene: TRBD1
clone size: .
V gene: TRBV18
J gene: TRBJ1-6
CDR3 DNA: TGTGCCAGCTCAACCCTGGACAGGGTTTCACCCCTCCACTTT
CDR3 protein: CASSTLDRVSPLHF

D gene: TRBD1
clone size: .
V gene: TRBV30
J gene: TRBJ1-5
CDR3 DNA: TGTGCCTGGAGCGGAGACAGGGACAATCAGCCCCAGCATTTT
CDR3 protein: CAWSGDRDNQPQHF

D gene: TRBD2
clone size: .
V gene: TRBV29-1
J gene: TRBJ2-2
CDR3 DNA: TGCAGCGTCGTGAGCGGGAGTCGGGTCGGGGAGCTGTTTTTT
CDR3 protein: CSVVSGSRVGELFF

D gene: TRBD1
clone size: once
V gene: TRBV28
J gene: TRBJ1-4
CDR3 DNA: TGTGCCAGCAGACTCCCCGGGACAGGGCGCGAAAAACTGTTTTTT
CDR3 protein: CASRLPGTGREKLFF

D gene: .
clone size: .
V gene: TRBV28
J gene: TRBJ2-2
CDR3 DNA: TGTGCCAGCGTTCCGACCTGGAGGGACACCGGGGAGCTGTTTTTT
CDR3 protein: CASVPTWRDTGELFF

D gene: TRBD1
clone size: once
V gene: TRBV30
J gene: TRBJ1-2
CDR3 DNA: TGTGCCTATCAGGGGGCCCTCCTAGCTAACTATGGCTACACCTTC
CDR3 protein: CAYQGALLANYGYTF

D gene: .
clone size: .
V gene: TRBV11-3
J gene: TRBJ2-6
CDR3 DNA: TGTGCCAGCACCTCGGGGTGGGTTGGGGCCAACGTCCTGACTTTC
CDR3 protein: CASTSGWVGANVLTF